This is a list of T cell receptor beta chains from one sample in a study of blood T cell repertoires in COVID-19. Measured with immunoSEQ multiplex PCR; TCRdb has only the in-frame clones, and not every one. This sample has under 350,000 clones; approximately 90% occur once, and the top ten carry nearly 7%. The sample was peripheral blood. The receptors were sampled from a woman aged 30 to 39 with COVID-19, enrolled during active disease. The CDR3 runs from the conserved cysteine through the conserved F or W. D genes are given only for firm matches. Clone size is not always given. Where it is, it says once, few, many or a class for expanded clones.

clone size: .; J gene: TRBJ2-2; D gene: .; V gene: TRBV9; CDR3 DNA: TGTGCCAGCAGCTTTGGGGGGTCCGCCACCGGGGAGCTGTTTTTT; CDR3 protein: CASSFGGSATGELFF
clone size: .; J gene: TRBJ2-7; D gene: TRBD1; V gene: TRBV10-3; CDR3 DNA: TGTGCCATCCGGGACAGGGGGCAGGAGCAGTACTTC; CDR3 protein: CAIRDRGQEQYF
clone size: .; J gene: TRBJ2-5; D gene: .; V gene: TRBV30; CDR3 DNA: TGTGCCTGGGACAGGTCGGGGGAAGAGACCCAGTACTTC; CDR3 protein: CAWDRSGEETQYF
clone size: many; J gene: TRBJ2-7; D gene: TRBD1; V gene: TRBV7-3; CDR3 DNA: TGTGCCAGCAGCCTCGGACAGGGGAAGGAGCAGTACTTC; CDR3 protein: CASSLGQGKEQYF
clone size: .; J gene: TRBJ2-7; D gene: TRBD1; V gene: TRBV28; CDR3 DNA: TGTGCCAGCAGTATAGGGACAGGCTACGAGCAGTACTTC; CDR3 protein: CASSIGTGYEQYF
clone size: .; J gene: TRBJ2-7; D gene: TRBD2; V gene: TRBV28; CDR3 DNA: TGTGCCAGCAGTTTTTACCGGGGGGGATACGAGCAGTACTTC; CDR3 protein: CASSFYRGGYEQYF
clone size: .; J gene: TRBJ2-3; D gene: .; V gene: TRBV6-6; CDR3 DNA: TGTGCCAGCAGCTCCCCAGGGGCAGATACGCAGTATTTT; CDR3 protein: CASSSPGADTQYF
clone size: .; J gene: TRBJ1-5; D gene: .; V gene: TRBV27; CDR3 DNA: TGTGCCAGCTCCTCCCTAATCAATCAGCCCCAGCATTTT; CDR3 protein: CASSSLINQPQHF
clone size: .; J gene: TRBJ2-7; D gene: .; V gene: TRBV6-1; CDR3 DNA: TGTGCCAGCAGTGAAGGTATCCTTGAGCAGTACTTC; CDR3 protein: CASSEGILEQYF
clone size: .; J gene: TRBJ2-1; D gene: .; V gene: TRBV28; CDR3 DNA: TGTGCCAGCAGCCTTTCTGGTCCCGCTCGGGGGTACAATGAGCAGTTCTTC; CDR3 protein: CASSLSGPARGYNEQFF
clone size: .; J gene: TRBJ2-1; D gene: .; V gene: TRBV2; CDR3 DNA: TGTGCCAGCAGTAGGGATGGGAGAGAATACAATGAGCAGTTCTTC; CDR3 protein: CASSRDGREYNEQFF
clone size: once; J gene: TRBJ2-1; D gene: .; V gene: TRBV27; CDR3 DNA: TGTGCCAGCAGTCCGGGCTACAATGAGCAGTTCTTC; CDR3 protein: CASSPGYNEQFF
clone size: .; J gene: TRBJ1-2; D gene: TRBD1; V gene: TRBV5-6; CDR3 DNA: TGTGCCAGCAGCTTCAGGGGGAACTATGGCTACACCTTC; CDR3 protein: CASSFRGNYGYTF
clone size: .; J gene: TRBJ2-3; D gene: TRBD1; V gene: TRBV5-6; CDR3 DNA: TGTGCCAGCAGCTCTCTCCGACAGGGGGGATTGGCAGATACGCAGTATTTT; CDR3 protein: CASSSLRQGGLADTQYF
clone size: once; J gene: TRBJ2-7; D gene: .; V gene: TRBV11-2; CDR3 DNA: TGTGCCAGCAGCTTAGCCGGGCAGGGCTACGAGCAGTACTTC; CDR3 protein: CASSLAGQGYEQYF
clone size: once; J gene: TRBJ2-7; D gene: .; V gene: TRBV30; CDR3 DNA: TGTGCCTGGATACAGGGACCCAACGAGCAGTACTTC; CDR3 protein: CAWIQGPNEQYF
clone size: .; J gene: TRBJ2-1; D gene: TRBD2; V gene: TRBV6-6; CDR3 DNA: TGTGCCAGCAAACGACTAGCGGATTCCTACAATGAGCAGTTCTTC; CDR3 protein: CASKRLADSYNEQFF
clone size: .; J gene: TRBJ2-5; D gene: TRBD2; V gene: TRBV2; CDR3 DNA: TGTGCCAGCAGTGAATCCGGGAGGGAGGGGGAGACCCAGTACTTC; CDR3 protein: CASSESGREGETQYF
clone size: .; J gene: TRBJ2-7; D gene: .; V gene: TRBV4-3; CDR3 DNA: TGCGCCAGCAGCCAAGTCTGGGCGGGCGGCGAGCAGTACTTC; CDR3 protein: CASSQVWAGGEQYF
clone size: .; J gene: TRBJ2-7; D gene: TRBD1; V gene: TRBV30; CDR3 DNA: TGTGCCTGGAGTGTCGGGACAGGGGGCTACGAGCAGTACTTC; CDR3 protein: CAWSVGTGGYEQYF
clone size: .; J gene: TRBJ2-7; D gene: .; V gene: TRBV5-8; CDR3 DNA: TGTGCCAGCAGCTTGGGATCCCCAGATCCCTACGAGCAGTACTTC; CDR3 protein: CASSLGSPDPYEQYF
clone size: .; J gene: TRBJ2-1; D gene: TRBD2; V gene: TRBV5-1; CDR3 DNA: TGCGCCAGCAGCTCCCGTAGCCGGGAGGCCTACAATGAGCAGTTCTTC; CDR3 protein: CASSSRSREAYNEQFF
clone size: .; J gene: TRBJ2-5; D gene: TRBD1; V gene: TRBV28; CDR3 DNA: TGTGCCAGCATAGGGGGCGCGGCCGAGACCCAGTACTTC; CDR3 protein: CASIGGAAETQYF